This T cell receptor (beta chain) was retrieved from a study of technical replicates of blood from a handful of donors. Here immunoSEQ multiplex PCR was the method, and the copy in TCRdb shows in-frame clones only, minus some. This table has approximately 69,000 clones, over 70% appearing once. This CDR3 contains 16 residues. The rearrangement links TRBV21-1 to TRBJ1-6. TRBV21-1 is deemed a pseudogene. Sequenced material: PBMCs. This sequence was found in a human donor in good health. Some clones in this sample may be carry-over from other donors' samples. CDR3 in amino acids: CASSTYRTGCWSPLHF. Written as DNA, the CDR3 is TGTGCCAGCAGCACCTACCGCACGGGTTGTTGGTCACCCCTCCACTTT.